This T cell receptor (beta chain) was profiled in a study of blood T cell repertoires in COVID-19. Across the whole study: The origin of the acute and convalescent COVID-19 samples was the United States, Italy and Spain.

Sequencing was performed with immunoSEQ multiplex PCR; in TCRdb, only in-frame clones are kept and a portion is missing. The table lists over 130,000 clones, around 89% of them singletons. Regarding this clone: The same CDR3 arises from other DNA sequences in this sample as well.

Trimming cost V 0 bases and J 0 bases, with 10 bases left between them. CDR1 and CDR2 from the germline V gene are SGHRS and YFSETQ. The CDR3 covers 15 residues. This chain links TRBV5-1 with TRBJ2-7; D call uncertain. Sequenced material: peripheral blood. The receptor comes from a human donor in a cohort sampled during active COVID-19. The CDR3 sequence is CASSLGHSSSYEQYF. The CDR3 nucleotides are TGCGCCAGCAGCTTGGGACACTCAAGCTCCTACGAGCAGTACTTC.